This T cell receptor beta chain is drawn from a study of T cell changes during pregnancy in multiple sclerosis. Libraries were prepared by immunoSEQ multiplex PCR; TCRdb keeps only in-frame clonotypes and omits some of them. The repertoire holds 25,000 or so clones, with 75% to 95% as singletons. Germline-derived CDR1 and CDR2 are MNHEY and SVGAGI. Trimming took 2 bases from V and 1 from J, leaving 8 bases between them. The CDR3 covers 15 residues. The receptor was isolated from a female donor with multiple sclerosis, enrolled in a pregnancy study. Sample: CD8+ T cells from peripheral blood mononuclear cells, taken before pregnancy. The chain links TRBV6-5 to TRBJ2-2, with a possible D match to TRBD1 (5 bases). This chain's CDR3 is CASSYRRENTGELFF. The CDR3 nucleotides read TGTGCCAGCAGTTACCGCAGGGAGAACACCGGGGAGCTGTTTTTT.